Listed below are T cell receptor beta chains from one sample, sequenced in a study of blood T cell repertoires in COVID-19. The repertoire was sequenced with immunoSEQ multiplex PCR; TCRdb's copy has only in-frame clones and lacks some. This sample yields roughly 160,000 clones, of which roughly 93% are seen a single time; roughly 2% belongs to the top ten. The sample comprised peripheral blood. The receptors originated from a man aged 18 to 35 with acute or convalescent COVID-19. Both conserved end residues are part of each CDR3. Part of the rows lack a size; the others show once, few, many or a class for expanded clones.

CDR3	J	size	V
CASRRESTDTQYF	TRBJ2-3	few	TRBV10-2
CASSFHGRGDNYGYTF	TRBJ1-2	.	TRBV27
CASGTGGAFF	TRBJ1-1	.	TRBV19
CASSSKTSGGLTRTDTQYF	TRBJ2-3	.	TRBV5-6
CASSTRAAYGYTF	TRBJ1-2	.	TRBV19
CASSRTANTEAFF	TRBJ1-1	.	TRBV19
CASSVQGNEQFF	TRBJ2-1	.	TRBV9
CASSQKWGDEKLFF	TRBJ1-4	.	TRBV14
CASSPGLDSDTQYF	TRBJ2-3	.	TRBV11-3
CASSDIGGQFF	TRBJ2-1	once	TRBV10-2
CASSQPTGDQPQHF	TRBJ1-5	.	TRBV4-1
CASSLRGVRTDTQYF	TRBJ2-3	.	TRBV5-1
CSVDHRVNNEQFF	TRBJ2-1	.	TRBV29-1
CASRIGTGNYGYTF	TRBJ1-2	.	TRBV6-5
CASSPPGGRFTGELFF	TRBJ2-2	.	TRBV18
CASSRTSGIRVEQFF	TRBJ2-1	.	TRBV5-1
CASSDRDRGNQPQHF	TRBJ1-5	once	TRBV27
CASSRAGQDNYGYTF	TRBJ1-2	.	TRBV4-1
CASSSGDEQYF	TRBJ2-7	.	TRBV5-6
CASSEDRGRTDTQYF	TRBJ2-3	.	TRBV5-1
CASSLSGQNYEQYF	TRBJ2-7	.	TRBV27
CATRRRGDSPLHF	TRBJ1-6	once	TRBV12-3/TRBV12-4
CASSEGAEGSYNSPLHF	TRBJ1-6	.	TRBV21-1
CASSFPGGPVTAGELFF	TRBJ2-2	.	TRBV5-6
CASSQDLAGGSTGELFF	TRBJ2-2	.	TRBV3-1/TRBV3-2
CATRGRAGDEQFF	TRBJ2-1	.	TRBV24-1
CASSPDRRNEKLFF	TRBJ1-4	.	TRBV5-5
CASSQDTGFGDTQYF	TRBJ2-3	.	TRBV7-9
CASSWTVSGNTIYF	TRBJ1-3	few	TRBV7-2
CASSLEGEANEKLFF	TRBJ1-4	.	TRBV7-8
CAWRNRARDNSPLHF	TRBJ1-6	.	TRBV30
CASSLGGDLTGELFF	TRBJ2-2	.	TRBV5-1
CASSPGLRETQYF	TRBJ2-5	once	TRBV13
CSVGTGYEPQHF	TRBJ1-5	once	TRBV29-1
CASSLIGTIGQFF	TRBJ2-1	.	TRBV7-9
CASSLVGQVEQYF	TRBJ2-7	once	TRBV11-2
CASSPSRSSYNEQFF	TRBJ2-1	.	TRBV21-1
CASSVGQGNYGYTF	TRBJ1-2	.	TRBV2
CATSDPRDRGFPDTQYF	TRBJ2-3	.	TRBV24-1
CAILRRAPLMNTEAFF	TRBJ1-1	.	TRBV21-1
CSVGGLAKSAGELFF	TRBJ2-2	.	TRBV29-1
CATRGTGKNTEAFF	TRBJ1-1	.	TRBV24-1
CATSRGQGKGELFF	TRBJ2-2	.	TRBV15
CASSPGLAGGPGDTQYF	TRBJ2-3	.	TRBV9
CASSSGGRGPDTQYF	TRBJ2-3	once	TRBV10-2
CASSLEPYNEQFF	TRBJ2-1	.	TRBV5-1
CASSVNTGGPGETQYF	TRBJ2-5	.	TRBV9
CASSLDWTGEQYF	TRBJ2-7	.	TRBV11-3
CASSPEAIQAFF	TRBJ1-1	.	TRBV6-2/TRBV6-3
CASSDSPNEKLFF	TRBJ1-4	.	TRBV2
CASSPDRGYGYTF	TRBJ1-2	.	TRBV6-5
CASSLVSGVGSYNEQFF	TRBJ2-1	.	TRBV7-2
CATSLSGATEAFF	TRBJ1-1	.	TRBV24-1
CASSIRDRFSVGELFF	TRBJ2-2	.	TRBV19
CASSTGQETEAFF	TRBJ1-1	.	TRBV5-1
CASSPRGSGYGYTF	TRBJ1-2	.	TRBV9